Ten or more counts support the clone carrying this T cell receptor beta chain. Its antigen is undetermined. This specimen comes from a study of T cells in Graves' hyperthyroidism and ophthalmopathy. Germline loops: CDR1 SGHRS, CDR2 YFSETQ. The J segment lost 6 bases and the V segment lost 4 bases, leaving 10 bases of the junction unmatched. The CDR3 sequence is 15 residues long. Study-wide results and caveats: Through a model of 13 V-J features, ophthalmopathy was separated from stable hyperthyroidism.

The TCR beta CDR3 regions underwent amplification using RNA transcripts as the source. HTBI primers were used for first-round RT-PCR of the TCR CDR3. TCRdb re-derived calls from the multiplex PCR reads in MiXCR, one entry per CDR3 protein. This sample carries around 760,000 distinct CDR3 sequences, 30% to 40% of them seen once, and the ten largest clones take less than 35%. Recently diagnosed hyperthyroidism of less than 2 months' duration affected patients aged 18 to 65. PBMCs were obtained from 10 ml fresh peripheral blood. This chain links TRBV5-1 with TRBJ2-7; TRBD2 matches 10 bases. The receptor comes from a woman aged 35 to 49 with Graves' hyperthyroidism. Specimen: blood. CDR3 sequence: CASSRGLARWGEQYF. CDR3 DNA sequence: TGCGCCAGCAGCAGGGGACTAGCGCGATGGGGCGAGCAGTACTTC.